Listed below are T cell receptor beta chains from one sample, sequenced in a study of blood T cells in healthy people across ages. TCRdb re-analysed the 5' RACE reads in MiXCR, keeping a single row per CDR3 protein. The profile shows about 1.6 million distinct CDR3 sequences, almost 35% of them singletons. Sequencing was done on a sample of blood. These receptors were collected from a woman under 40 in good health. Each CDR3 is given with its conserved first and last residue. The D gene is left open where the match is weak. Only part of the rows carry a size: once, few, many, or a class if the clone is expanded.

d_gene	len	v_gene	j_gene	abundance	CDR3aa
TRBD2	17	TRBV7-6	TRBJ2-2	.	CASSPLPTSGITGELFF
TRBD2	19	TRBV7-2	TRBJ2-7	few	CASSPKIPSGEGYSYEQYF
.	14	TRBV7-2	TRBJ2-3	.	CASNPKRLELSQYF
.	16	TRBV5-1	TRBJ1-5	few	CASSTEGPRGNQPQHF
.	10	TRBV20-1	TRBJ2-3	many	CRPQRDTQYF
.	13	TRBV7-2	TRBJ2-7	.	CASSPYNSYEQYF
.	16	TRBV12-3/TRBV12-4	TRBJ1-2	.	CASSPGPGPNLYGYTF
.	16	TRBV12-3/TRBV12-4	TRBJ2-7	few	CASSPLPRTLSYEQYF
.	14	TRBV5-1	TRBJ1-2	.	CASSSRTEAYGYTF
TRBD2	13	TRBV7-2	TRBJ2-7	many	CASSFPGGYEQYF
.	16	TRBV12-3/TRBV12-4	TRBJ2-7	.	CASSLGQDYFSYEQYF
.	15	TRBV28	TRBJ2-3	.	CASSLSRSRTDTQYF
.	13	TRBV12-3/TRBV12-4	TRBJ2-3	.	CASRGVARDTQYF
.	13	TRBV6-4	TRBJ1-1	few	CASSDTRNTEAFF
.	16	TRBV5-1	TRBJ2-1	few	CASSPSGWGRGGEQFF
TRBD2	15	TRBV7-9	TRBJ2-1	many	CASSPVAGVIYEQFF
.	15	TRBV5-6	TRBJ2-7	.	CASSRQSPSSYEQYF
TRBD1	18	TRBV27	TRBJ2-6	few	CASSPWDRGGSGANVLTF
TRBD2	17	TRBV3-1	TRBJ2-5	.	CASSQDSPRQAGKTQYF
.	13	TRBV7-2	TRBJ2-3	many	CASSLVEIGTQYF
.	13	TRBV7-3	TRBJ1-6	once	CASSFSINSPLHF
TRBD1	16	TRBV12-3/TRBV12-4	TRBJ1-1	.	CTSSSGTGVSRTEAFF
.	14	TRBV28	TRBJ2-1	few	CASSEQATYNEQFF
.	15	TRBV3-1	TRBJ1-1	.	CASSDNRVLNTEAFF
.	18	TRBV28	TRBJ2-1	few	CASSLYGATVNYYNEQFF
.	17	TRBV7-9	TRBJ2-1	few	CASSLGSLAGRNNEQFF
.	13	TRBV6-5	TRBJ1-1	.	CASIAALNTEAFF
.	12	TRBV12-3/TRBV12-4	TRBJ2-1	.	CASSLRLGEQFF
.	12	TRBV7-9	TRBJ1-2	many	CASSAGGNGYTF
TRBD2	16	TRBV6-5	TRBJ2-5	.	CASSYSTSGGAETQYF
.	14	TRBV11-2	TRBJ2-7	.	CASSFGANHYEQYF
.	15	TRBV12-3/TRBV12-4	TRBJ2-3	.	CASGGGRYSTDTQYF
.	14	TRBV4-1	TRBJ2-3	.	CASSQTQGGDTQYF
TRBD2	15	TRBV20-1	TRBJ2-1	.	CSALGLARFYNEQFF
TRBD2	15	TRBV11-2	TRBJ2-1	.	CASSLWSPAGAEQFF
TRBD2	16	TRBV20-1	TRBJ2-1	few	CSARETSGNLYNEQFF
.	15	TRBV20-1	TRBJ2-6	.	CSARDLGTGANVLTF
.	14	TRBV7-2	TRBJ2-5	few	CASSQRWGLETQYF
TRBD2	14	TRBV20-1	TRBJ2-7	.	CSARGSGNRYERYF
TRBD1	13	TRBV7-7	TRBJ2-1	once	CASGARQGDEQFF
.	15	TRBV20-1	TRBJ1-1	.	CSARDFGHWGTEAFF
TRBD2	16	TRBV2	TRBJ2-3	once	CASTEGLAGPGDTQYF
.	14	TRBV2	TRBJ1-1	.	CASRDSFRDTEAFF
.	16	TRBV4-1	TRBJ1-5	few	CASSQVRDHGDQPQHF
.	11	TRBV20-1	TRBJ2-7	.	CSAGDGNEQYF
.	15	TRBV2	TRBJ1-2	.	CASSLGRDGEYGYTF
TRBD2	14	TRBV12-3/TRBV12-4	TRBJ2-5	.	CASSREGEREAQYF
.	16	TRBV5-6	TRBJ1-4	.	CASSSSGWVANEKLFF
TRBD2	15	TRBV6-6	TRBJ2-5	.	CASSYSWAGEETQYF
.	14	TRBV5-1	TRBJ1-6	.	CASAQGGEKAPLHF
.	14	TRBV5-1	TRBJ1-1	.	CASSLGSTNTEAFF
.	15	TRBV6-2/TRBV6-3	TRBJ1-5	few	CASSYADSSNQPQHF
TRBD1	17	TRBV4-1	TRBJ2-3	.	CASGQDSEGGWTDTQYF
.	14	TRBV12-3/TRBV12-4	TRBJ2-7	few	CASSLSGGPSEQYF
.	12	TRBV20-1	TRBJ1-5	few	CSARTVGQPQHF